The sequence of this T cell receptor (beta chain) was determined in a study of graft-versus-host responses after intestinal transplantation (dated by TCRdb to the early 2020s). In terms of the full investigation: Recipients received multivisceral, liver-intestinal, or isolated intestinal transplants. Every recipient was given anti-thymocyte globulin induction, then maintenance tacrolimus and steroids for two to three years. After intestinal transplantation, graft-versus-host and host-versus-graft alloreactive T cell clones were followed in the graft, circulation and bone marrow using bulk TCR-beta CDR3 sequencing. To identify alloreactive clones, pre-transplant mixed lymphocyte reaction products were sequenced and compared with unstimulated pre-transplant donor and recipient T cells. The cohort enrolled roughly 25 intestinal transplant recipients including one retransplant, and a few patients lacking pretransplant specimens were excluded. A peak of at least 4% donor T cells among recipient peripheral blood mononuclear cells was the definition used for donor T cell macrochimerism. Samples from a few later patients were sequenced in-house on an Illumina MiSeq with MiXCR processing rather than by the commercial service. Overall study outcomes, separate from this receptor: Early after transplant, peak levels of circulating GvH clones were found to be associated with declines in HvG clones. The relatively low number and heterogeneity of intestinal transplant patients limited the conclusions. GvH clones turned up in recipient bone marrow, with some appearing earlier in ileal mucosa or blood, a pattern consistent with an intestinal mucosal origin. In patients with donor T cell macrochimerism, the allografts had high GvH to HvG T cell clonal ratios.

Including the terminal cysteine and phenylalanine, the CDR3 comprises 17 residues. Kept here is only the CDR3 DNA, which spans 51 bases and is read in frame from base 1. As encoded in the germline V gene, CDR1 is SGHTA while CDR2 is FQGTGA. The V and J ends are trimmed by 2 bases and 5 bases, leaving 20 bases between them. The library was made by the immunoSEQ multiplex PCR assay. For most patients, genomic DNA was isolated using the Qiagen DNeasy Blood and Tissue Kit and was shipped frozen to Adaptive Biotechnologies for TCR sequencing. For most patients, genomic DNA was subjected to high-throughput TCR-beta CDR3 sequencing by Adaptive Biotechnologies. On the study's bioinformatics: TCR sequencing data for 18 patients were retrieved from Adaptive's ImmunoSEQ software; three other patients were processed with MiXCR and VDJtools. To correct CD4 versus CD8 sorting errors, sequences present in both subsets at a frequency ratio below 5:1 were removed. CDR3 nucleotide sequences shared by donor and recipient were removed because the origin of these sequences could not be assigned. At least 2-fold expansion over unstimulated cells and a minimum CFSE-low frequency of 0.002% (template counts) or 0.001% (read counts) were required for clones to be classified as alloreactive. Clones detected in sequenced pre-transplant spleen, lymph node, or MLR CFSE-low populations of the donor or recipient were defined as mappable. The cumulative frequency of alloreactive clones was calculated as a percentage of all sequences, weighted by copy number. TCRdb took over this immuneACCESS table, retaining in-frame rearrangements with V and J assigned. Such tables are incomplete; in checked studies, under half of the missing clones stem from an unresolved V gene, and the remainder is unexplained. The DNA gave D and trimming, while V, J and clone size come from that table. For this sample there are 100,000 to 120,000 clones; 93% appear just once. The ten largest clones capture 0.5% to 0.6% of the sample.

A word on this clone: Its antigen has not been determined. Per-base qualities were not stored, and no clone one base away is much larger.

The time point label corresponds to: cells obtained before transplantation from donor or recipient. CD3+CD4+ and CD3+CD8+ populations were FACS-sorted from unstimulated pre-transplant donor and recipient cells taken from spleen or lymph nodes. The chain employs TRBV7-3 and TRBJ2-3; the D gene is unclear. This material consisted of unstimulated CD8+ T cells sorted from spleen or lymph node cells, taken before intestinal transplant. The sequence was obtained from a human donor who received an intestinal transplant. The CDR3 reads CASSLLPTGAFLDTQYF. The DNA sequence reads TGTGCCAGCAGCTTACTCCCGACGGGCGCCTTTTTAGATACGCAGTATTTT.